These T cell receptor beta chains were read from a single sample in a study of shared clonotypes between healthy human individuals. Here immunoSEQ multiplex PCR was the method, and the copy in TCRdb shows in-frame clones only, minus some. The repertoire holds 300,000 to 400,000 clones, with around two thirds as singletons. Sequencing used memory CD4+ T cells sorted from blood. The receptors were sampled from a young man in good health. Both conserved end residues are part of each CDR3. The D gene is left open where the match is weak. Some rows mark clone size as missing; the rest say once, few, many or name a class of expanded clone.

v_gene	abundance	d_gene	j_gene	CDR3aa	CDR3nt
TRBV27	once	.	TRBJ1-2	CASRPGTAGGYTF	TGTGCCAGCAGACCCGGAACTGCTGGGGGCTACACCTTC
TRBV7-2	.	.	TRBJ1-5	CASSLRDTGQPQHF	TGTGCCAGCAGCCTACGGGACACTGGACAGCCCCAGCATTTT
TRBV15	.	TRBD1	TRBJ1-5	CATSRTGDSNQPQHF	TGTGCCACCAGTCGAACAGGGGACAGCAATCAGCCCCAGCATTTT
TRBV7-6	.	TRBD2	TRBJ2-5	CASSLRSSGTQETQYF	TGTGCCAGCAGCTTAAGGTCTAGCGGCACCCAAGAGACCCAGTACTTC
TRBV7-2	.	.	TRBJ2-1	CASSLIGGEQFF	TGTGCCAGCAGCTTAATCGGGGGTGAGCAGTTCTTC
TRBV4-2	many	TRBD2	TRBJ2-5	CASSRAFGGMEETQYF	TGTGCCAGCAGCCGGGCCTTCGGGGGGATGGAAGAGACCCAGTACTTC
TRBV7-5	.	.	TRBJ2-5	CARSLANGLAGVGRETQYF	TGTGCCAGAAGCTTAGCAAATGGACTAGCGGGAGTAGGTCGAGAGACCCAGTACTTC
TRBV10-2	.	.	TRBJ2-1	CASSPSSAASYNEQFF	TGCGCCAGCAGTCCAAGTTCCGCGGCCTCCTACAATGAGCAGTTCTTC
TRBV29-1	.	.	TRBJ1-5	CSVEDRGDQPQHF	TGCAGCGTTGAAGACAGGGGTGATCAGCCCCAGCATTTT
TRBV4-3	.	TRBD1	TRBJ2-3	CASSQQTGGSSTDTQYF	TGCGCCAGCAGCCAACAGACAGGGGGATCTAGCACAGATACGCAGTATTTT
TRBV19	.	.	TRBJ2-1	CASSTSRRMGADGSYNEQFF	TGTGCCAGTAGTACGTCACGGCGGATGGGTGCGGATGGCTCCTACAATGAGCAGTTCTTC
TRBV2	.	.	TRBJ1-5	CASSQDGNQPQHF	TGTGCCAGCAGCCAAGACGGGAATCAGCCCCAGCATTTT
TRBV28	.	.	TRBJ2-4	CATAIDKAKNIQYF	TGTGCCACCGCCATAGATAAGGCCAAAAACATTCAGTACTTC
TRBV14	.	.	TRBJ2-2	CASSHLDGLNTGELFF	TGTGCCAGCAGCCACCTAGACGGATTAAACACCGGGGAGCTGTTTTTT
TRBV25-1	.	.	TRBJ1-1	CASSRLNTEAFF	TGTGCCAGCAGTCGACTGAACACTGAAGCTTTCTTT
TRBV9	.	.	TRBJ2-7	CASSPLGGSDSYEQYF	TGTGCCAGCAGCCCTCTAGGAGGGTCTGATTCCTACGAGCAGTACTTC
TRBV9	few	.	TRBJ2-1	CASSGLPSSYNEQFF	TGTGCCAGCAGCGGCTTACCTAGCTCCTACAATGAGCAGTTCTTC
TRBV27	.	TRBD2	TRBJ2-7	CASSFRHLADQPYEQYF	TGTGCCAGCAGTTTCCGACATCTAGCGGACCAGCCCTACGAGCAGTACTTC
TRBV2	.	TRBD2	TRBJ2-5	CARGTSGIETQYF	TGTGCCAGGGGGACTAGCGGGATTGAGACCCAGTACTTC
TRBV18	.	TRBD1	TRBJ2-4	CASSPDRVNIQYF	TGTGCCAGCTCACCAGACAGGGTAAACATTCAGTACTTC
TRBV20-1	.	.	TRBJ2-7	CSARDLYEQYF	TGCAGTGCTAGGGACCTCTACGAGCAGTACTTC
TRBV6-1	.	TRBD2	TRBJ2-1	CASTLTSGRLNEQFF	TGTGCCAGCACCCTGACTAGCGGGAGACTCAATGAGCAGTTCTTC
TRBV30	few	.	TRBJ2-2	CAWSARGNGELFF	TGTGCCTGGAGTGCCAGGGGCAACGGGGAGCTGTTTTTT
TRBV7-9	.	.	TRBJ1-2	CASSLMGGEDGYTF	TGTGCCAGCAGCTTGATGGGGGGCGAGGATGGCTACACCTTC
TRBV7-6	.	TRBD1	TRBJ2-7	CASSLANSGTGSHEQYF	TGTGCCAGCAGCTTAGCGAACTCCGGGACAGGGTCCCACGAGCAGTACTTC
TRBV6-5	.	.	TRBJ2-6	CASSYSGTLGANVLTF	TGTGCCAGCAGTTACTCCGGGACTCTTGGGGCCAACGTCCTGACTTTC
TRBV18	.	TRBD1	TRBJ2-7	CASTGQGRFSYEQYF	TGTGCCAGCACAGGACAGGGACGGTTCTCCTACGAGCAGTACTTC
TRBV29-1	once	.	TRBJ1-1	CSVGQVNTEAFF	TGCAGCGTTGGACAAGTGAACACTGAAGCTTTCTTT
TRBV10-3	.	TRBD1	TRBJ1-2	CAIGDRGSNYGYTF	TGTGCCATCGGGGACAGGGGGTCAAACTATGGCTACACCTTC
TRBV27	once	.	TRBJ2-3	CASSLSRGARYF	TGTGCCAGCAGTTTATCGAGGGGCGCGAGGTATTTT
TRBV19	.	.	TRBJ1-1	CASSISVQGKGPAFF	TGTGCCAGTAGTATCTCCGTCCAGGGCAAAGGTCCAGCTTTCTTT
TRBV5-1	.	.	TRBJ2-7	CASSLSGGSYEQYF	TGCGCCAGCAGCTTGTCTGGTGGTAGCTACGAGCAGTACTTC
TRBV4-3	.	TRBD2	TRBJ2-7	CASSHHRTSGRSDAYEQYF	TGCGCCAGCAGCCACCACCGGACTAGCGGGAGGTCAGACGCCTACGAGCAGTACTTC
TRBV6-4	.	TRBD2	TRBJ2-1	CASSDSKGTSRSNEQFF	TGTGCCAGCAGTGACTCGAAGGGGACTAGCCGTAGCAATGAGCAGTTCTTC
TRBV5-6	.	TRBD2	TRBJ2-3	CASSLIWGRAKDTQYF	TGTGCCAGCAGCTTGATTTGGGGGAGGGCCAAAGATACGCAGTATTTT
TRBV11-2	.	.	TRBJ2-3	CASSLVGGNPFDTQYF	TGTGCCAGCAGCTTAGTAGGGGGGAACCCTTTCGATACGCAGTATTTT
TRBV28	few	.	TRBJ1-2	CASNERDYGYTF	TGTGCCAGCAATGAGCGAGACTATGGCTACACCTTC
TRBV28	.	.	TRBJ2-2	CASSIPGARWELFF	TGTGCCAGCAGTATCCCAGGGGCGCGCTGGGAGCTGTTTTTT
TRBV25-1	.	.	TRBJ2-3	CASSEVGRTDTQYF	TGTGCCAGCAGTGAGGTAGGGCGCACAGATACGCAGTATTTT
TRBV28	.	.	TRBJ1-5	CASIQGWASPQHF	TGTGCCAGCATCCAAGGATGGGCTTCGCCCCAGCATTTT
TRBV18	.	TRBD2	TRBJ2-3	CASSPAGGHTDTQYF	TGTGCCAGCTCACCCGCGGGAGGGCACACAGATACGCAGTATTTT
TRBV28	.	TRBD1	TRBJ2-3	CASSPQGARKGDTQYF	TGTGCCAGCAGCCCCCAGGGGGCCCGGAAGGGGGATACGCAGTATTTT
TRBV6-6	.	.	TRBJ1-4	CASSWQIYEKLFF	TGTGCCAGCAGTTGGCAGATTTATGAAAAACTGTTTTTT
TRBV28	.	.	TRBJ2-1	CASMGGVYNEQFF	TGTGCCAGCATGGGCGGGGTCTACAATGAGCAGTTCTTC
TRBV5-4	.	.	TRBJ1-2	CASSPKEWARRRHGYTF	TGTGCCAGCAGCCCCAAGGAGTGGGCCAGGCGGCGCCATGGCTACACCTTC
TRBV11-2	.	TRBD2	TRBJ2-7	CASSPGTSGKVEQYF	TGTGCCAGCAGCCCCGGGACTAGCGGGAAGGTCGAACAGTACTTC
TRBV28	.	TRBD1	TRBJ2-7	CASSRQGATF	TGTGCCAGCAGTCGACAGGGGGCAACCTTC
TRBV10-1	.	.	TRBJ2-1	CASAPGLSNNEQFF	TGCGCCAGTGCCCCGGGACTTTCTAACAATGAGCAGTTCTTC
TRBV5-1	.	TRBD1	TRBJ2-4	CASSYGGQGLAKNIQYF	TGCGCCAGCAGCTACGGTGGACAGGGCCTAGCCAAAAACATTCAGTACTTC